The 18 T cell receptor beta chains given below trace back to one sample, sequenced in a study of shared clonotypes between healthy human individuals. This table comes from immunoSEQ multiplex PCR, and its TCRdb copy is limited to in-frame clones, with some not included. There are approximately 1.5 million clones in the sample; 98% occur only once, and under 0.45% lies in the top ten. Material: naive CD4+ T cells sorted from blood. Specified subset: CD45RA+ positively selected. Every receptor here comes from a man aged 25-45 years in good health.

The rearrangement joins TRBV14 to TRBJ2-7, with D tentatively TRBD1 (6 bases). Trimming removed 2 bases at V and 0 bases at J, with 11 bases between. This CDR3 has 15 amino acids. Germline V gene lookup returns CDR1 SGHDN and CDR2 FVKESK. CDR3 sequence: CASSQTGKGSYEQYF. CDR3 nucleotides: TGTGCCAGCAGCCAAACAGGGAAAGGCTCCTACGAGCAGTACTTC.

The chain links TRBV6-1 to TRBJ2-1; 7 bases fit TRBD1. The CDR3 contains 15 residues. Germline trimming cut 1 base from V and 9 bases from J; bases unmatched to any gene: 9. Germline loops: CDR1 MNHNS, CDR2 SASEGT. This chain's CDR3 is CASSEGPGGVGEQFF. For the CDR3, the DNA is TGTGCCAGCAGTGAAGGGCCAGGGGGAGTGGGTGAGCAGTTCTTC.

The V and J genes are TRBV27 and TRBJ2-1, with 9 bases that match TRBD2. V gave up 3 bases and J gave up 4 bases; unmatched junction bases: 4. The CDR3 covers 15 residues. Germline V gene lookup returns CDR1 MNHEY and CDR2 SMNVEV (reference sequence). CDR3 in DNA: TGTGCCAGCAGTTTGCTAGCGGGACCGTACAATGAGCAGTTCTTC. Amino acids: CASSLLAGPYNEQFF.

This sequence joins TRBV7-9 and TRBJ2-1; 8 positions match TRBD2. The CDR3 spans 14 residues. Germline CDR1 is SEHNR and CDR2 is FQNEAQ (reference sequence). After removal of 3 bases from V and 9 bases from J, the junction contained 7 bases not matched to a gene. The CDR3 spells CASSFQRELLEQFF. The CDR3 DNA reads TGTGCCAGCAGCTTTCAGCGGGAGCTGCTTGAGCAGTTCTTC.

The chain is built from TRBV28 and TRBJ1-4; TRBD1 agrees at 9 bases. Per the germline V gene, CDR1 is MDHEN and CDR2 is SYDVKM. This CDR3 region has 15 residues. J gave up 8 bases and V 5 bases, and 9 bases lay outside the gene matches. CDR3 bases: TGTGCCAGCAGTCGCCGGGACAGGGTTTACGAAAAACTGTTTTTT. It specifies CASSRRDRVYEKLFF.

The V call is TRBV5-1, the J call TRBJ2-7; perhaps D is TRBD1 or TRBD2 (5 bases each). The CDR3 loop spans 13 amino acids. The germline V and J ends were trimmed by 4 bases and 7 bases, with 15 bases remaining between them. The germline V gene has CDR1 SGHRS and CDR2 YFSETQ. The CDR3 DNA sequence: TGCGCCAGCAGCCGCTCCGGGGCTGGGGAGCAGTACTTC. As protein: CASSRSGAGEQYF.

This clone has only one observation. The V gene is TRBV27, the J gene TRBJ1-4; no definite D call. V dropped 5 bases and J dropped 0 bases, with 13 bases sitting between them. The CDR3 runs 16 residues. Germline loops: CDR1 MNHEY, CDR2 SMNVEV (reference sequence). CDR3 nucleotide sequence: TGTGCCAGCAGTGGGCGGAGAGGTACAACTAATGAAAAACTGTTTTTT. This gives the protein CASSGRRGTTNEKLFF.

The chain has TRBV19 and TRBJ1-1; D may be TRBD1 (5 bases). The ends were cut back, 3 bases at V and 6 bases at J, with 11 bases in the middle. The CDR3 length is 13 residues. Germline loops: CDR1 LNHDA, CDR2 SQIVND (reference sequence). The CDR3 coding sequence is TGTGCCAGTAGTATCCAGGGTCGGCCTGAAGCTTTCTTT. Its translation: CASSIQGRPEAFF. The variable domain in full, with the rest retrieved from reference TRBV19 and TRBJ1-1, is DGGITQSPKYLFRKEGQNVTLSCEQNLNHDAMYWYRQDPGQGLRLIYYSQIVNDFQKGDIAEGYSVSREKKESFPLTVTSAQKNPTAFYLCASSIQGRPEAFFGQGTRLTVV.

The gene calls are TRBV28 and TRBJ2-1; D gene ambiguous. From germline, CDR1 is MDHEN and CDR2 SYDVKM. V dropped 6 bases and J dropped 12 bases, with 15 bases sitting between them. The CDR3 covers 12 residues. The DNA for the CDR3 is TGTGCCAGCAGCCGATTATCGCTTCGGCAGTTCTTC. Encoded protein: CASSRLSLRQFF.

This rearrangement joins TRBV6-1 to TRBJ1-2; tentatively, D is TRBD1 (6 bases). Trimming pared 8 bases from V and 8 bases from J, leaving 9 bases between. The CDR3 has 10 amino acids. In germline, CDR1 is MNHNS, CDR2 SASEGT. This CDR3 is CASLGGGYTF. DNA of the CDR3: TGTGCCAGCCTAGGGGGGGGCTACACCTTC.

This chain connects TRBV9 to TRBJ1-1; D ambiguous. Trimming cost V 3 bases and J 8 bases, with 8 bases left between them. The CDR3 has 11 residues. CDR1 SGDLS and CDR2 YYNGEE come from the germline V gene. This chain's CDR3 is CASSGDKEAFF. The CDR3 bases are TGTGCCAGCAGCGGTGACAAAGAAGCTTTCTTT.

The chain links TRBV28 to TRBJ2-1; D not resolved. Germline V gives CDR1 MDHEN, CDR2 SYDVKM. The V end was cut by 3 bases, the J end by 4 bases, with 7 bases between. The CDR3 length is 13 residues. CDR3 DNA: TGTGCCAGCAGTTTTTGGGGATACAATGAGCAGTTCTTC. Translated: CASSFWGYNEQFF.

The V call is TRBV4-3, the J call TRBJ2-1, with D uncertain. The V gene's germline CDR1 is LGHNA and CDR2 YSLEER. With 0 bases removed from V and 10 bases from J, the gap between germline ends came to 16 bases. The CDR3 is 15 residues long. As DNA, the CDR3 is TGCGCCAGCAGCCAAGATACGGGCAGGAGCGTAGAGCAGTTCTTC. Protein sequence: CASSQDTGRSVEQFF.

The rearrangement links TRBV5-4 to TRBJ2-1, with D possibly being TRBD1 or TRBD2 (5 bases each). Trimming removed 0 bases at V and 4 bases at J, with 20 bases between. Germline CDR1 and CDR2: SGHNT and YYREEE (reference sequence). CDR3 length: 18 residues. CDR3 nucleotide sequence: TGTGCCAGCAGCTTGGGGGGACCTACAGGAAATCCGTACAATGAGCAGTTCTTC. Protein: CASSLGGPTGNPYNEQFF.

The V gene is TRBV9, the J gene TRBJ2-1; 9 bases are a match to TRBD1. This CDR3 has 22 residues. J gave up 2 bases and V 0 bases, and 21 bases lay outside the gene matches. CDR1 SGDLS and CDR2 YYNGEE come from the germline V gene. The CDR3 DNA reads as TGTGCCAGCAGCGTAGCAATCGCTGCGGGGAGCGCCGGGACAGGGACCTACAATGAGCAGTTCTTC. Amino acid sequence: CASSVAIAAGSAGTGTYNEQFF.

The rearrangement links TRBV5-4 to TRBJ2-7, with a tentative D call TRBD2 (6 bases). With 5 bases removed from V and 3 bases from J, the gap between germline ends came to 27 bases. CDR1 is SGHNT and CDR2 is YYREEE in the germline V gene (reference sequence). The CDR3 covers 18 residues. The CDR3 here is CASRLGGGASGTVYEQYF. The CDR3 DNA is TGTGCCAGCAGACTGGGGGGTGGGGCTTCCGGGACGGTCTACGAGCAGTACTTC.

As to this clone: Other DNA sequences in the same sample also yield this CDR3. V and J are TRBV6-1 and TRBJ2-1, with a possible D match to TRBD2 (5 bases). Trimming pared 3 bases from V and 4 bases from J, leaving 10 bases between. The CDR3 has 14 residues. The germline CDR1 and CDR2 sequences are MNHNS and SASEGT. CDR3 sequence (DNA): TGTGCCAGCAGTGACTTGAGGGCTTACAATGAGCAGTTCTTC. The encoded protein is CASSDLRAYNEQFF.

This CDR3 reads CASSLSRGWLNTEAFF. Here the CDR3 DNA reads TGTGCCAGCAGTTTATCGCGGGGGTGGTTGAACACTGAAGCTTTCTTT. The genes are TRBV28 and TRBJ1-1, with TRBD1 as a possible D gene (5 bases). CDR1 is MDHEN, CDR2 SYDVKM, per germline. Trimming removed 1 base at V and 0 bases at J, with 12 bases between. This CDR3 is built from 16 residues.